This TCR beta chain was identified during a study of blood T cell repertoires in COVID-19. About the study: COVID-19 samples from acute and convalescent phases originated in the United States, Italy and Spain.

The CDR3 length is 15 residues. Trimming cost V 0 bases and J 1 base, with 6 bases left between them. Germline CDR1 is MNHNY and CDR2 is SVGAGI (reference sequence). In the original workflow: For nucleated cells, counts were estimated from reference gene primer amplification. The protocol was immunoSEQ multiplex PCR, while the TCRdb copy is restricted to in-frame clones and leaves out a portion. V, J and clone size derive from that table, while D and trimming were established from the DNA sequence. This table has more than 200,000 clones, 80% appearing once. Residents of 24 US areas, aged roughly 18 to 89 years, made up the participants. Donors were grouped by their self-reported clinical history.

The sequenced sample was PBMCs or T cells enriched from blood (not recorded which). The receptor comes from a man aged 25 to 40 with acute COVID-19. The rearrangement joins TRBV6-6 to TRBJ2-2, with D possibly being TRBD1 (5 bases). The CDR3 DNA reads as TGTGCCAGCAGTTACTCGGGGCAGAACACCGGGGAGCTGTTTTTT. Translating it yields CASSYSGQNTGELFF.